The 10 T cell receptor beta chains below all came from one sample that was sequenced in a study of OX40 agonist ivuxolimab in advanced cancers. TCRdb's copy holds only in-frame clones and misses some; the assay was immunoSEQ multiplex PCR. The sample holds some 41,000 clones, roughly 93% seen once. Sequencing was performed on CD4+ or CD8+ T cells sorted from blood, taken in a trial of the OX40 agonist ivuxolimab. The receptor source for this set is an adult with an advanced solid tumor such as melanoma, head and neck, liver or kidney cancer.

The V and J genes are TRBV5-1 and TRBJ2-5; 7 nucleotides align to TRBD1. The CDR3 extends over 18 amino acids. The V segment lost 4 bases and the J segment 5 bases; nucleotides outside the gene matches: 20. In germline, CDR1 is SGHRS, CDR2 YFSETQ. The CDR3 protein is CASSPSPHLTGWKETQYF. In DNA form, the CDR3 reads TGCGCCAGCAGCCCCTCTCCCCACTTGACAGGGTGGAAGGAGACCCAGTACTTC.

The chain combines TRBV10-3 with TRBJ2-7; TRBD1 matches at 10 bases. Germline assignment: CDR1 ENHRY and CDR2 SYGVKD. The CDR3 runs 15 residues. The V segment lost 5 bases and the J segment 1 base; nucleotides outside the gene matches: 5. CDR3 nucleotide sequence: TGTGCCATCAGTAAGGGACAGGGGTTTTCCTACGAGCAGTACTTC. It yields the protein CAISKGQGFSYEQYF.

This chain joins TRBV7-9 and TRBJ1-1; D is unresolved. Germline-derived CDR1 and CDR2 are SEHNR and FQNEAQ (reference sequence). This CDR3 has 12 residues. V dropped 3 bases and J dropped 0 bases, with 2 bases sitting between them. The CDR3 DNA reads TGTGCCAGCAGCTTGGTGAACACTGAAGCTTTCTTT. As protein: CASSLVNTEAFF.

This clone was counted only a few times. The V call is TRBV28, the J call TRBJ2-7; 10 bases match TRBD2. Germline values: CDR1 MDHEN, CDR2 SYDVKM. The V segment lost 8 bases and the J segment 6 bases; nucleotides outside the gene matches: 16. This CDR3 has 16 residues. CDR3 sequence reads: CASHTFVSGGFFEQYF. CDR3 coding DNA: TGTGCCAGCCACACTTTTGTTAGCGGGGGGTTTTTCGAGCAGTACTTC. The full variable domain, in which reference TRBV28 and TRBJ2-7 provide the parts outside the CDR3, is DVKVTQSSRYLVKRTGEKVFLECVQDMDHENMFWYRQDPGLGLRLIYFSYDVKMKEKGDIPEGYSVSREKKERFSLILESASTNQTSMYLCASHTFVSGGFFEQYFGPGTRLTVT.

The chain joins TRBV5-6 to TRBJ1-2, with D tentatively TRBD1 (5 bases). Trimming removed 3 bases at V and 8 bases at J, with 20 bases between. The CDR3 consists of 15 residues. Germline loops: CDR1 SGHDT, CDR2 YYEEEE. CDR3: CASSSVPQGREGYTF. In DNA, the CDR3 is TGTGCCAGCAGCTCCGTCCCCCAGGGTAGAGAAGGCTACACCTTC.

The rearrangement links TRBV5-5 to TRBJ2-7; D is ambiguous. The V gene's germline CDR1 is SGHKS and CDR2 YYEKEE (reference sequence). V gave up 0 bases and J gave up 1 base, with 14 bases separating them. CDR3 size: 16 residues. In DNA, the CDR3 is TGTGCCAGCAGCTTGGGAATTTCAGTTTCTTCCTACGAGCAGTACTTC. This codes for CASSLGISVSSYEQYF.

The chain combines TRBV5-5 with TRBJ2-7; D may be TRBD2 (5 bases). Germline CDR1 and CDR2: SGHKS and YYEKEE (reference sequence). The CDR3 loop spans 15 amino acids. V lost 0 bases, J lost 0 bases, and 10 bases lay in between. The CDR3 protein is CASSLERHPSYEQYF. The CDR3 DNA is TGTGCCAGCAGCTTGGAGCGGCACCCCTCCTACGAGCAGTACTTC.

CDR3 sequence: CASSSLAGEVETQYF. In DNA form, the CDR3 reads TGCGCCAGCAGCTCTCTAGCGGGGGAAGTTGAGACCCAGTACTTC. J is TRBJ2-5 and V is TRBV5-1; the match to TRBD2 covers 10 bases. The CDR3 consists of 15 residues. The germline V gene encodes CDR1 SGHRS and CDR2 YFSETQ. With 3 bases clipped from V and 5 bases from J, the junction kept 7 bases outside the gene matches.

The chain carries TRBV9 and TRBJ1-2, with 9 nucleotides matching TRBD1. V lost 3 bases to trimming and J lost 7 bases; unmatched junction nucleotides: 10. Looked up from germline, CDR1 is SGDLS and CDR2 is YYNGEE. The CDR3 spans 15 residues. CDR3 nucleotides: TGTGCCAGCAGCGGGCTGGACAGGGGCAGGTTTGGCTACACCTTC. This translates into CASSGLDRGRFGYTF.

CDR3 DNA: TGTGCCAGCAGCTCGGGGACCGCCACAGATACGCAGTATTTT. It codes for CASSSGTATDTQYF. The chain links TRBV7-9 to TRBJ2-3; D assignment may be TRBD1 or TRBD2 (5 bases each). Germline lookup yields CDR1 SEHNR and CDR2 FQNEAQ (reference sequence). The CDR3 length is 14 residues. Trimming took 4 bases from V and 2 from J, leaving 10 bases between them.